Listed here are 8 T cell receptor beta chains from one sample, sequenced in a study of blood T cell repertoires in COVID-19. Assay used: immunoSEQ multiplex PCR; TCRdb lists only in-frame clones, some missing. This sample has roughly 110,000 clones, with roughly 84% found just once. Input material: peripheral blood. The receptors were gathered from a human donor in a cohort sampled during active COVID-19.

The CDR3 spells CAWSIPGTSSNEQFF. For the CDR3, the DNA is TGTGCCTGGAGTATCCCCGGGACTAGCTCCAATGAGCAGTTCTTC. The V gene is TRBV30, the J gene TRBJ2-1, with 9 bases identical to TRBD2. The CDR3 length is 15 residues. The ends lost 2 bases at V and 6 bases at J; junction bases unmatched: 8. Germline CDR1 and CDR2: GTSNPN and SVGIG (reference sequence).

This clone has more than one count but fewer than ten. V and J are TRBV7-2 and TRBJ1-4, with no clear D. CDR1 SGHTA and CDR2 FQGNSA come from the germline V gene. V was trimmed by 1 base and J by 10 bases, leaving 7 bases between them. The CDR3 covers 12 residues. CDR3 DNA: TGTGCCAGCAGCTTAGACAGTGCAAAACTGTTTTTT. It encodes CASSLDSAKLFF.

The V call is TRBV5-6, the J call TRBJ2-7; no clear D gene. The CDR3 has 12 amino acids. With 1 base removed from V and 3 bases from J, the gap between germline ends came to 5 bases. The germline gives CDR1 SGHDT, CDR2 YYEEEE. CDR3 bases: TGTGCCAGCAGCTTGACCAGCTACGAGCAGTACGTC. Its protein is CASSLTSYEQYV.

With respect to this clone: Germline and junction disagree at one end, which may indicate a read error. The V and J genes are TRBV7-8 and TRBJ2-1, with TRBD2 identical over 14 bases. This CDR3 has 15 residues. Germline CDR1 reads SGHVS; CDR2 reads FQNEAQ. This CDR3 reads CASTLGTSGGNEQFF. The DNA for the CDR3 is TGTGCCAGCACCTTAGGGACTAGCGGGGGCAATGAGCAGTTCTTC.

The CDR3 DNA is TGTGCCAGCACTGGGGGAGGCGCCTACGAGCAGTACGTC. As protein: CASTGGGAYEQYV. This chain links TRBV6-5 with TRBJ2-7; a weak D match, TRBD2 (6 bases). CDR3 length equals 13 residues. From germline, CDR1 is MNHEY and CDR2 SVGAGI. Trimming stripped 7 bases from V and 2 bases from J, with 12 bases between.

This sequence joins TRBV7-8 and TRBJ1-4; D not certain. With 5 bases removed from V and 0 bases from J, the gap between germline ends came to 16 bases. CDR3 size: 17 residues. CDR1 SGHVS and CDR2 FQNEAQ come from the germline V gene. The CDR3: CASSLKRGQSTNEKLFF. The CDR3 DNA reads TGTGCCAGCAGCCTAAAGCGGGGTCAGTCAACTAATGAAAAACTGTTTTTT.

The chain joins TRBV18 to TRBJ2-6; 8 bases line up with TRBD1. The CDR3 sequence is 17 residues long. Per the germline V gene, CDR1 is KGHSH and CDR2 is LQKENI. V trimming: 4 bases; J trimming: 4 bases; junction bases outside the gene matches: 9. CDR3 amino acids: CASSQGQVRGGANVLTF. The CDR3 DNA sequence: TGTGCCAGCTCACAGGGACAGGTTCGTGGGGGGGCCAACGTCCTGACTTTC.

The genes are TRBV4-3 and TRBJ1-2, with 11 nucleotides matching TRBD1. The CDR3 spans 15 residues. The junction had 4 bases not matched to a gene; V was cut back by 1 base and J by 6 bases. The germline V gene has CDR1 LGHNA and CDR2 YSLEER. CDR3 DNA sequence: TGCGCCAGCAGCCAAGCCGGGACAGGGGGAAATGGCTACACCTTC. Protein product: CASSQAGTGGNGYTF.